Listed here are 14 T cell receptor beta chains from one sample, sequenced in a study of T cells in Graves' hyperthyroidism and ophthalmopathy. Amplification of TCR beta CDR3 regions was performed using RNA transcripts as template. The study used the HTBI primer set for a first-round RT-PCR of the TCR CDR3. Via MiXCR, TCRdb re-called the multiplex PCR reads, giving one row per CDR3 protein. The repertoire holds hundreds of thousands of distinct CDR3 sequences, with 24% as singletons. The sample consisted of blood. The receptors were gathered from a woman aged 25 to 39 with Graves' ophthalmopathy.

The sample holds many counts of this clonotype. The chain employs TRBV12-3 or TRBV12-4 and TRBJ2-2, with 12 bases matching TRBD1. The CDR3 covers 14 residues. J was trimmed by 6 bases and V by 6 bases; bases with no gene match: 2. CDR3 in amino acids: CASRGQGASGELFF. The CDR3 DNA follows: TGTGCCAGCAGGGGACAGGGGGCCTCCGGGGAGCTGTTTTTT.

This clonotype was seen at least ten times. The V call is TRBV6-5, the J call TRBJ2-7; maybe TRBD2 (5 bases). The CDR3 is 15 amino acids. Trimming stripped 0 bases from V and 5 bases from J, with 14 bases between. The germline V gene encodes CDR1 MNHEY and CDR2 SVGAGI. The CDR3 sequence: CASSYSSRLGDEQYF. Here the CDR3 DNA reads TGTGCCAGCAGTTACTCGTCTCGGCTGGGAGACGAGCAGTACTTC.

Note on this clonotype: A much larger clone sits a single nucleotide away, making a read error possible. Written as DNA, the CDR3 is TGTGCCAGCTTACCCACCGACAATCACCCCTTAGCCCAGCATTTT. This codes for CASLPTDNHPLAQHF. V usage is TRBV18 and J usage is TRBJ1-5; D is undetermined. The CDR3 is 15 amino acids. V was cut by 7 bases and J by 11 bases, with 24 bases left in between. Germline lookup yields CDR1 KGHSH and CDR2 LQKENI.

This clonotype came up many times. In DNA, the CDR3 is TGTGCCAGCAGTTGGTCCCCCGGGGGGGCTGAAGCTTTCTTT. Protein sequence: CASSWSPGGAEAFF. The rearrangement uses TRBV6-2 or TRBV6-3 and TRBJ1-1, with D perhaps matching TRBD1 (5 bases). The V gene lost 4 bases and the J gene lost 6 bases, with 15 bases spanning the gap. This CDR3 is built from 14 residues. The germline CDR1 and CDR2 sequences are MNHEY and SVGEGT.

The chain couples TRBV29-1 to TRBJ2-7; no definite D call. CDR1 and CDR2 from the germline V gene are SQVTM and ANQGSEA. The CDR3 extends over 13 amino acids. Trimming pared 7 bases from V and 3 bases from J, leaving 16 bases between. The CDR3 here is CSAKAGSHYEQYF. DNA for the CDR3: TGCAGCGCAAAAGCAGGTAGTCACTACGAGCAGTACTTC.

The chain has TRBV15 and TRBJ2-7; 9 nucleotides line up with TRBD1. The germline gives CDR1 LNHNV, CDR2 YYDKDF (reference sequence). The CDR3 is 14 residues long. V was clipped by 4 bases and J by 2 bases; unmatched bases: 3. Here the CDR3 reads CATSIDRGTYEQYF. Written as DNA, the CDR3 is TGTGCCACCAGCATAGACAGGGGGACCTACGAGCAGTACTTC.

This clonotype was seen only a few times. The genes are TRBV18 and TRBJ2-7; 7 nucleotides agree with TRBD2. Germline lookup yields CDR1 KGHSH and CDR2 LQKENI. The length of the CDR3 is 16 residues. V shed 1 base, J shed 1 base, and the junction held 7 bases outside the gene matches. CDR3 bases: TGTGCCAGCTCACCACTACCTATCGGGGGGTCCTACGAGCAGTACTTC. Protein sequence: CASSPLPIGGSYEQYF.

In its sample, this clonotype was seen a few times. The rearrangement links TRBV28 to TRBJ1-2, with a weak D call TRBD1 (5 bases). Trimming took 4 bases from V and 4 from J, leaving 13 bases between them. The CDR3 has 14 amino acids. Germline CDR1 is MDHEN and CDR2 is SYDVKM. The CDR3: CASSSPAGPYGYTF. Here the CDR3 DNA reads TGTGCCAGCAGTTCCCCCGCAGGGCCCTATGGCTACACCTTC.

This clonotype has at least ten counts. Likely a read error: the CDR3 ends without its conserved phenylalanine or tryptophan. The CDR3 region has the DNA TGTGCCAGCAGTTACTCGACCTCCGGGGCAGAGAACTATGGCTACACCCTC. This translates into CASSYSTSGAENYGYTL. The chain uses TRBV6-5 and TRBJ1-2, with D possibly matching TRBD1 (5 bases). This CDR3 comprises 17 residues. Germline assignment: CDR1 MNHEY and CDR2 SVGAGI. V was cut by 0 bases and J by 2 bases, with 16 bases left in between.

This clonotype turned up a few times. The V gene is TRBV5-5, the J gene TRBJ1-5; D remains unclear. Between the trimmed V and J ends, which lost 2 bases and 6 bases, there was a span of 12 bases. CDR1 SGHKS and CDR2 YYEKEE come from the germline V gene (reference sequence). This CDR3 has 14 amino acids. The CDR3 loop is CASSFSWTGQPQHF. The CDR3 DNA is TGTGCCAGCAGCTTCTCTTGGACGGGTCAGCCCCAGCATTTT.

V and J are TRBV2 and TRBJ2-5; D remains ambiguous. CDR3 length: 16 amino acids. The V gene's germline CDR1 is SNHLY and CDR2 FYNNEI. Trimming took off 3 bases at V and 1 base at J, with 15 bases between the two ends. CDR3 DNA sequence: TGTGCCAGCAGTGATTTGGACCGACGAACCCAAGAGACCCAGTACTTC. Residues: CASSDLDRRTQETQYF.

V gene TRBV6-1 combines with J gene TRBJ2-7, with D possibly TRBD2 on 5 matching bases. The germline V gene encodes CDR1 MNHNS and CDR2 SASEGT. V lost 6 bases to trimming and J lost 1 base, with 13 bases between them. The CDR3 runs to 14 residues. The CDR3 protein is CASRKGSGSYEQYF. CDR3 DNA: TGTGCCAGCAGGAAGGGTTCGGGGTCCTACGAGCAGTACTTC.

J is TRBJ1-1 and V is TRBV7-2, with 11 bases identical to TRBD1. V lost 10 bases and J lost 9; bases outside the gene matches: 7. Germline V gene lookup returns CDR1 SGHTA and CDR2 FQGNSA. The CDR3 totals 12 residues. The CDR3 DNA is TGTGCCACCTTTAGGGACAGGGGGAAAGCTTTCTTT. Its translation: CATFRDRGKAFF.

This clonotype was seen repeatedly, ten times or more. The rearrangement uses TRBV27 and TRBJ1-6, with D hard to call. CDR1 and CDR2 (germline): MNHEY, SMNVEV (reference sequence). The CDR3 extends over 16 amino acids. V gave up 4 bases and J gave up 7 bases, with 17 bases separating them. CDR3 amino acids: CASSSLRIDGNSPLHF. The DNA of the CDR3 is TGTGCCAGCAGTTCCTTAAGAATCGACGGGAATTCACCCCTCCACTTT.